This T cell receptor beta chain stems from a study of T-cell memory formation after mild COVID-19. The overall study: Each donor largely had its own TCR clusters.

CDR3 length: 16 residues. V lost 1 base and J lost 2; bases outside the gene matches: 7. Germline CDR1 GTSNPN, CDR2 SVGIG (reference sequence). TCRdb re-called the 5' RACE reads with MiXCR, one entry per CDR3 protein. The sample lists some 490,000 distinct CDR3 sequences; 18% were seen once. The table lists this clonotype with a few counts. Sequencing input: PBMCs or a T cell subset sorted from them (not recorded which). The chain joins TRBV30 to TRBJ2-1; 8 bases agree with TRBD2. The sequence was collected from an adult woman who had mild COVID-19 (a few samples of this study predate the infection). Cell type and time point are not known. CDR3 region: CAWSGGVLAAYNEQFF. The CDR3 region has the DNA TGTGCCTGGAGTGGAGGGGTACTAGCGGCCTACAATGAGCAGTTCTTC.